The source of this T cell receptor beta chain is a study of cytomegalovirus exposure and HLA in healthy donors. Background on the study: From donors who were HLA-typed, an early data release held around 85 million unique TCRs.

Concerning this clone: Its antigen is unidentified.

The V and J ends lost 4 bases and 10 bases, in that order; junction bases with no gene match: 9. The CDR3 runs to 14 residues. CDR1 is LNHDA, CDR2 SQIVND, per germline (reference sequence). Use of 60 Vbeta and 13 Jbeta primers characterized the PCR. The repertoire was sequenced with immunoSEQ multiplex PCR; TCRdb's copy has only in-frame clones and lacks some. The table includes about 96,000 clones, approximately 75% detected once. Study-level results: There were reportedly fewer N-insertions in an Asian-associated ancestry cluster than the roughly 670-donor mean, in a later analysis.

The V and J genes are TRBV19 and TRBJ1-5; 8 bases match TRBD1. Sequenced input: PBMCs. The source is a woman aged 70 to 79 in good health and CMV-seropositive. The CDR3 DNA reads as TGTGCCAGTAGTAAACAGGGGGAGTCGGATCCCCAGCATTTT. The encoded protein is CASSKQGESDPQHF.